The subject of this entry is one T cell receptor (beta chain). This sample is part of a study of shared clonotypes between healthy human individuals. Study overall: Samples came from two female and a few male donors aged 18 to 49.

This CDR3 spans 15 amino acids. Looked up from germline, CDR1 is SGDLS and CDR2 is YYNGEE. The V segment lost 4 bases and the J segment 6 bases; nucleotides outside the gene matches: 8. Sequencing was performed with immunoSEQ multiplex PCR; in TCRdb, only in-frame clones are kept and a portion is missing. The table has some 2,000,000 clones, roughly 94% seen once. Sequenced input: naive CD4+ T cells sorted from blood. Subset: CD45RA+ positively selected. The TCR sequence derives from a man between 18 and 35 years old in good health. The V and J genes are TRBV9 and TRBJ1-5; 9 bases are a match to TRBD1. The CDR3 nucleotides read TGTGCCAGCAGCCCCGATGGACAGGGGAGTCAGCCCCAGCATTTT. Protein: CASSPDGQGSQPQHF.